This section outlines one T cell receptor (beta chain) sequence together with its context. The data derive from a study of blood T cell repertoires in COVID-19. About the research overall: Samples taken during acute and convalescent COVID-19 were collected in the United States, Italy and Spain.

Clones were read by immunoSEQ multiplex PCR, and TCRdb kept only the in-frame ones, dropping some. The repertoire holds more than 350,000 clones, with around 87% as singletons. Looked up from germline, CDR1 is SGHRS and CDR2 is YFSETQ. The CDR3 contains 15 residues. V gave up 4 bases and J gave up 3 bases, with 16 bases separating them. Sequenced sample: peripheral blood. The TCR originated in a woman in her thirties with COVID-19, enrolled during active disease. The chain employs TRBV5-1 and TRBJ1-2, with D possibly matching TRBD1 (5 bases). CDR3 sequence: CASSTGREDHYGYTF. CDR3 DNA: TGCGCCAGCAGCACAGGCAGGGAAGATCACTATGGCTACACCTTC.